Listed here are 2 T cell receptor beta chains from one sample, sequenced in a study of B cell selection in AIRE deficiency. This table comes from immunoSEQ multiplex PCR, and its TCRdb copy is limited to in-frame clones, with some not included. Among about 25,000 clones listed, roughly 95% were seen once. The sorted conventional CD4 T cells were gated as CD4+CD127+. Sequencing was performed on CD4+CD127+ conventional T cells sorted from PBMCs. Every receptor here comes from a human donor in good health.

The J gene is TRBJ2-1, the V gene TRBV28, with D hard to call. The CDR3 is 11 residues long. The germline CDR1 and CDR2 sequences are MDHEN and SYDVKM. Trimming took 8 bases from V and 9 from J, leaving 11 bases between them. CDR3 loop: CASSPNIEQFF. In DNA form, the CDR3 reads TGTGCCAGCTCCCCTAACATTGAGCAGTTCTTC.

CDR3 sequence (DNA): TGTGCCAGCAGCTTGGTGGCCTTGGAGGAGACCCAGTACTTC. Translating gives CASSLVALEETQYF. The rearrangement joins TRBV5-5 to TRBJ2-5; D is undetermined. The CDR3 contains 14 residues. Germline V lookup: CDR1 SGHKS, CDR2 YYEKEE (reference sequence). The V end lost 0 bases, the J end lost 5 bases, and 11 bases lay between the germline ends.